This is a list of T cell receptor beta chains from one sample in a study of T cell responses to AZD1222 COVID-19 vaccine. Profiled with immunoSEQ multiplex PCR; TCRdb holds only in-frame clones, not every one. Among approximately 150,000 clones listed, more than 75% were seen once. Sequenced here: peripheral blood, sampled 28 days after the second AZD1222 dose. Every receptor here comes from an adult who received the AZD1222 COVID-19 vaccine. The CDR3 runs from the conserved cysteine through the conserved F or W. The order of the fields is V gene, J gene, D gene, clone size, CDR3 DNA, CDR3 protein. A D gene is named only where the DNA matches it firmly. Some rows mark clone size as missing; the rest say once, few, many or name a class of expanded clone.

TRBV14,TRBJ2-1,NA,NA,TGTGCCAGCAGCCGTAGGGGGGGCGCCCTGTTCTTC,CASSRRGGALFF
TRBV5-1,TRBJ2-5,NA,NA,TGCGCCAGCAGCTTCCGGTACCAAGAGACCCAGTACTTC,CASSFRYQETQYF
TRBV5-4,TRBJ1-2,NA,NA,TGTGCCAGCAACTTGCCCATGGGGACTAACTATGGCTACACCTTC,CASNLPMGTNYGYTF
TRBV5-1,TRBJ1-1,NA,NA,TGCGCCAGCAGCTTGGATCTGGGGATGAACACTGAAGCTTTCTTT,CASSLDLGMNTEAFF
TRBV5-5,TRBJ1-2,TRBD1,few,TGTGCCAGCAGGTTAGAACAGGGGGCTGGCTATGGCTACACCTTC,CASRLEQGAGYGYTF
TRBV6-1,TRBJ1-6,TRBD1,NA,TGTGCCAGCAGTGAACCGGGACAGAATTCACCCCTCCACTTT,CASSEPGQNSPLHF
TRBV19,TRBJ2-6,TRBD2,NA,TGTGCCAGTAGTACGGGGGGAATCTCTGGGGCCAACGTCCTGACTTTC,CASSTGGISGANVLTF
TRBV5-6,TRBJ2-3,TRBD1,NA,TGTGCCAGCAGCTTGGGACAGGGGGCATCAGATACGCAGTATTTT,CASSLGQGASDTQYF
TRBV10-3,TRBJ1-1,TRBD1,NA,TGTGCCATCAGTCCCGGAAACGGGGACAGGGGAGGCACTGAAGCTTTCTTT,CAISPGNGDRGGTEAFF
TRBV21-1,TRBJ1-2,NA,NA,NA,CASSKVGEGTYGYTF
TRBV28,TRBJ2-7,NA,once,TGTGCCAGCAGTCCCCCCCTTACAGGGACGAACGGGCAGTACTTC,CASSPPLTGTNGQYF
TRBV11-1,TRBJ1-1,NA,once,TGTGCCAGCAGCCCGACCCGATTGGTCTATGAAGCTTTCTTT,CASSPTRLVYEAFF
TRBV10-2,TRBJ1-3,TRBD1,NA,TGCGCCAGCAGTAAGGAGACAGGGCGAATCTCTGGAAACACCATATATTTT,CASSKETGRISGNTIYF
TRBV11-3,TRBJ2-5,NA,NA,TGTGCCAGCAGCTCGGGACTTGAAGAGACCCAGTACTTC,CASSSGLEETQYF
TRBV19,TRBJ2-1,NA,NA,TGTGCCAGTAGTCGGGGCGGAAAGGGAGGTGAGCAGTTCTTC,CASSRGGKGGEQFF
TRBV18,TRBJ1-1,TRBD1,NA,TGTGCCAGCTCACCACCGGGACAGGGCTCCACTGAAGCTTTCTTT,CASSPPGQGSTEAFF
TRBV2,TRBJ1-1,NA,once,TGTGCCAGCACGACACAGGGTGGGACCACTGAAGCTTTCTTT,CASTTQGGTTEAFF
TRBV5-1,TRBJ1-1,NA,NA,TGCGCCAGCAGCTTGAATACGGTGAGGGGCACTGAAGCTTTCTTT,CASSLNTVRGTEAFF
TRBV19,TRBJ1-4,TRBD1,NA,TGTGCCAGTAGTGGGAACAGGGGTGAAAAACTGTTTTTT,CASSGNRGEKLFF
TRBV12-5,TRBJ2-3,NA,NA,TGTGCTAGTGGTTTGGGAGCGGGTAGCACAGATACGCAGTATTTT,CASGLGAGSTDTQYF
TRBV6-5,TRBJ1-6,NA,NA,TGTGCCAGCAGTCTACAGGAGAATAATTCACCCCTCCACTTT,CASSLQENNSPLHF
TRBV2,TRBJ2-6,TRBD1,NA,TGTGCCAGCAGTGAGCAGGGGGTTAACTCTGGGGCCAACGTCCTGACTTTC,CASSEQGVNSGANVLTF
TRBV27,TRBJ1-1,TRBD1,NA,TGTGCCAGCAGTTTTGGGACAGGGGGGAACACTGAAGCTTTCTTT,CASSFGTGGNTEAFF
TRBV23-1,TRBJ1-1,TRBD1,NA,TGCGCCAGCAAGCAACCTCTAGGTCCCCAGGCAGGGGGTTCGAACACTGAAGCTTTCTTT,CASKQPLGPQAGGSNTEAFF
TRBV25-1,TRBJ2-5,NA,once,TGTGCCAGCAGTGAAGGGAGGTACCAAGAGACCCAGTACTTC,CASSEGRYQETQYF
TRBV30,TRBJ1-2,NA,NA,TGTGCCTGGAGTATGGAGGTTCGACCGTATGGCTACACCTTC,CAWSMEVRPYGYTF
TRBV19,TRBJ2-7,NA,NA,TGTGCCAGTAGTAAACAGGTGACCCTCTACGAGCAGTACTTC,CASSKQVTLYEQYF
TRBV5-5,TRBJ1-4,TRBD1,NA,TGTGCCAGCAGCCAGCAGAAAACAGGGGCCAGGAATGAAAAACTGTTTTTT,CASSQQKTGARNEKLFF
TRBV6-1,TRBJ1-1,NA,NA,TGTGCCAGCAGTGATCGAAGGGACGGAGCTTTCTTT,CASSDRRDGAFF
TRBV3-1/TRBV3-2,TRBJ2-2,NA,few,TGTGCCAGCAGCCAATGGGGGCTAGGCGACACCGGGGAGCTGTTTTTT,CASSQWGLGDTGELFF
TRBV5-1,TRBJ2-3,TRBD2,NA,TGCGCCAGCAGCCCGGGACTAGCGGAGTCCACAGATACGCAGTATTTT,CASSPGLAESTDTQYF
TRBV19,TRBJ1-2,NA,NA,TGTGCCAGTAGTCTTGGGGGAGCTGTAATATATGGCTACACCTTC,CASSLGGAVIYGYTF
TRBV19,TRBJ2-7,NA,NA,TGTGCCAGTAGTATAGGACAGTTCAACGAGCAGTACTTC,CASSIGQFNEQYF
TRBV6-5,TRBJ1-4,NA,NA,TGTGCCAGCAGTATCCGAGGAGCGGATGGCGAAAAACTGTTTTTT,CASSIRGADGEKLFF
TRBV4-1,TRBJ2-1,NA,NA,TGCGCCAGCAGCCAAGACCCGGTTTCCTACAATGAGCAGTTCTTC,CASSQDPVSYNEQFF
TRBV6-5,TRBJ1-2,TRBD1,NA,TGTGCCAGCAGTTACCTGGGACAGGGGAGTTATGGCTACACCTTC,CASSYLGQGSYGYTF
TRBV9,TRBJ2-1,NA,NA,TGTGCCAGCAGCGTAGCTTTTGCAAAAGCGGACAATGAGCAGTTCTTC,CASSVAFAKADNEQFF
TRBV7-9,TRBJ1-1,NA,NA,TGTGCCAGCAGCGCCGTTCGGGGCAACACTGAAGCTTTCTTT,CASSAVRGNTEAFF
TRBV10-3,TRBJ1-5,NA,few,TGTGCCACAAAACTGGGACCGGTGGGCAATCAGCCCCAGCATTTT,CATKLGPVGNQPQHF
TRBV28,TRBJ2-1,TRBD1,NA,TGTGCCAGCAGTACTAGGGGGCAAGGACGGTACAATGAGCAGTTCTTC,CASSTRGQGRYNEQFF
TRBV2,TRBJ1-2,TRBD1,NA,TGTGCCAGCAGTAGGCGGGGGACAGGGAACTATGGCTACACCTTC,CASSRRGTGNYGYTF
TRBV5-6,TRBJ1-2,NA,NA,TGTGCCAGCAGCTTGGTGCAGGGGAATTATGGCTACACCTTC,CASSLVQGNYGYTF
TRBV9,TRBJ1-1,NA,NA,TGTGCCAGCAGCGTAGCTACAAGCACTGAAGCTTTCTTT,CASSVATSTEAFF
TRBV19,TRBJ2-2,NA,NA,TGTGCCAGTAAAAGTGGGAGGATGGCGAACACCGGGGAGCTGTTTTTT,CASKSGRMANTGELFF
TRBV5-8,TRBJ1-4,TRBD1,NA,TGTGCCAGCAGCTCGACAGGGCTCCTTAATGAAAAACTGTTTTTT,CASSSTGLLNEKLFF
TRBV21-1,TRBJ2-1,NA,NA,TGTGCCAGCAGCAAGAAGGGGTCCGGGGAGCAGTTCTTC,CASSKKGSGEQFF
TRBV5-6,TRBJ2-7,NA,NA,TGTGCCAGCAGCCCCGGGACGTTCTCCTACGAGCAGTACTTC,CASSPGTFSYEQYF
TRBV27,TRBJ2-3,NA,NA,TGTGCCAGCAGTCCCTGGTCTCCCGAGGGCGCAGATACGCAGTATTTT,CASSPWSPEGADTQYF
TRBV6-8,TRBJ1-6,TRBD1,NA,TGTGCCAGCCGATCCTCCGGGACAGGGGAATGGGCCTATAATTCACCCCTCCACTTT,CASRSSGTGEWAYNSPLHF
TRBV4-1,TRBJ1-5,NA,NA,TGCGCCAGCAGCCAAGTCAGAGGTAACAATCAGCCCCAGCATTTT,CASSQVRGNNQPQHF
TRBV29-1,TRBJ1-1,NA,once,TGCAGCGTAGCACAGGGTGGGCACACTGAAGCTTTCTTT,CSVAQGGHTEAFF